This T cell receptor (beta chain) emerged from a study of cytomegalovirus exposure and HLA in healthy donors. Findings of the study overall: The study found most TCR sequences rare, yet found some public TCRs in many donors. Associated with cytomegalovirus, according to the listing, were 164 TCR beta chains. High specificity and sensitivity for cytomegalovirus status were reported for the classifier.

Germline V CDR1 and CDR2: MNHEY, SMNVEV (reference sequence). Trimming took 5 bases from V and 7 from J; bases not matched to a gene: 6. The CDR3 runs to 13 residues. The donors were part of the roughly 130-subject validation cohort, which stood apart from the approximately 670-subject first cohort. As to this clone: Its antigen is still unknown.

Some clones are missing from TCRdb's copy, which holds only in-frame ones; the method was immunoSEQ multiplex PCR. The repertoire holds about 240,000 clones, with approximately 83% as singletons. Sequencing used PBMCs. This clonotype originated in a woman aged 30 to 39 in good health and CMV-seropositive. The chain uses TRBV27 and TRBJ1-1, with 8 nucleotides matching TRBD1. The CDR3 bases are TGTGCCAGCAGTGGACGGACAGGGCGTGAAGCTTTCTTT. Translating gives CASSGRTGREAFF.